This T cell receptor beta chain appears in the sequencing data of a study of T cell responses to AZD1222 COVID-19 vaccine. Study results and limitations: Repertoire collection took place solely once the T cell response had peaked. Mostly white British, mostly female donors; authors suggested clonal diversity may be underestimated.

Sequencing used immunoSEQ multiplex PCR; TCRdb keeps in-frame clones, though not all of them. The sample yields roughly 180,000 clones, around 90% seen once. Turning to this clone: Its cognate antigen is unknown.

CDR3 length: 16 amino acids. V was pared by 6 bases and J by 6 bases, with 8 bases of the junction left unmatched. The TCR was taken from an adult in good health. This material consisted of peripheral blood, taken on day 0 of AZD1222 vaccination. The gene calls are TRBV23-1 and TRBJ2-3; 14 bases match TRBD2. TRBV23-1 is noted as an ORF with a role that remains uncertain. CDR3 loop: CASSKGLAGEYDTQYF. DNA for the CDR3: TGCGCCAGCAGCAAGGGACTAGCGGGAGAATATGATACGCAGTATTTT.